A selection of T cell receptor beta chains follows, all from one sample in a study of memory CD4+ T cells and cytomegalovirus serostatus. Only in-frame clones appear in the TCRdb table, and some are missing; sequencing was by immunoSEQ multiplex PCR. The data show 45,000 to 50,000 clones, around 78% seen once. Sequenced sample: memory CD4+ T cells from blood. All receptors derive from an adult in good health and CMV-seronegative. Both conserved end residues are part of each CDR3. Each record gives: D gene, V gene, J gene, CDR3 length, clone size, CDR3 DNA, CDR3 protein. D genes are given only for firm matches. Clone size is stated in some rows and not others, as once, few, many or a class when expanded.

>.|TRBV27|TRBJ2-1|14|.
TGTGCCAGCAGTGTACAGGGTTCCTACAATGAGCAGTTCTTC
CASSVQGSYNEQFF
>TRBD1|TRBV6-6|TRBJ1-4|16|.
TGTGCCAGCAGTCTGGGACAGGGGGACACTCCTGAAAAACTGTTTTTT
CASSLGQGDTPEKLFF
>.|TRBV27|TRBJ1-5|14|.
TGTGCCAGCAGGTCCCGCGGTGGCAATCAGCCCCAGCATTTT
CASRSRGGNQPQHF
>TRBD1|TRBV19|TRBJ1-5|13|few
TGTGCCAGTAGTATCCAGGGGGGACAGCCCCAGCATTTT
CASSIQGGQPQHF
>.|TRBV23-1|TRBJ1-5|12|.
TGCGCCAGCAGTCTTGAGGGTCAGCCCCAGCATTTT
CASSLEGQPQHF
>.|TRBV27|TRBJ1-1|16|.
TGTGCCAGCAGTTATACTGGGGGACGGAGAGGGACTGAAGCTTTCTTT
CASSYTGGRRGTEAFF
>.|TRBV14|TRBJ1-1|15|.
TGTGCCAGCAGCATCTTCGGGACATACAACACTGAAGCTTTCTTT
CASSIFGTYNTEAFF
>.|TRBV2|TRBJ2-7|15|.
TGTGCCAGCCACCGCAACGGGCCTACTGGGTCCGAGCAGTACTTC
CASHRNGPTGSEQYF
>.|TRBV5-4|TRBJ1-5|14|.
TGTGCCAGCAGCTCGGGGGGCGCGGGTCAGCCCCAGCATTTT
CASSSGGAGQPQHF
>.|TRBV5-1|TRBJ2-1|14|once
TGCGCCAGCCGCCCCTGGGGGCCTCAAAATGAGCAGTTCTTC
CASRPWGPQNEQFF
>.|TRBV27|TRBJ1-2|12|few
TGTGCCAGCAGCTTGGAGGGGCATGGCTACACCTTC
CASSLEGHGYTF
>TRBD1|TRBV30|TRBJ1-1|14|.
TGTGCCTGGAGTGGGGACAGAGTTAACACTGAAGCTTTCTTT
CAWSGDRVNTEAFF
>.|TRBV15|TRBJ2-3|12|.
TGTGCCACCAGCAGAGACGAGTATACGCAGTATTTT
CATSRDEYTQYF
>.|TRBV7-6|TRBJ2-2|14|few
TGTGCCAGCAGCGCCACCACGAACTCCGGGGAGCTGTTTTTT
CASSATTNSGELFF
>.|TRBV7-9|TRBJ1-3|15|few
TGTGCCAGCAGTCGAACTCAGGGAGTGGGAAACACCATATATTTT
CASSRTQGVGNTIYF
>.|TRBV7-2|TRBJ1-1|14|.
TGTGCCAGCAGCTCACAGCCCGACAGGACTGAAGCTTTCTTT
CASSSQPDRTEAFF
>TRBD2|TRBV5-1|TRBJ2-5|16|few
TGCGCCAGCAGCTTAGGACTAGCGGGGGGGCGAGAGACCCAGTACTTC
CASSLGLAGGRETQYF
>TRBD2|TRBV11-1|TRBJ2-5|14|.
TGTGCCAGCAGCGTCACTAGCGTTGGAGAGACCCAGTACTTC
CASSVTSVGETQYF
>.|TRBV9|TRBJ1-3|15|.
TGTGCCAGCAGCTCGGACGGTTTCTCTGGAAACACCATATATTTT
CASSSDGFSGNTIYF
>TRBD1|TRBV5-4|TRBJ2-5|15|once
TGTGCCAGCAGCTTGAGGACAGGGGCCCAAGAGACCCAGTACTTC
CASSLRTGAQETQYF
>.|TRBV4-2|TRBJ2-5|19|.
TGTGCCAGCAGCCAAAGTGGGTCATGGCGGGGGCTACTTCAAGAGACCCAGTACTTC
CASSQSGSWRGLLQETQYF
>TRBD2|TRBV2|TRBJ2-3|15|.
TGTGCCAGCAGCCCTATTAGGGCGGGGGCAGATACGCAGTATTTT
CASSPIRAGADTQYF
>.|TRBV5-6|TRBJ2-3|15|.
TGTGCCAGCAGCTTACAGAAAGGACCCCAAGATACGCAGTATTTT
CASSLQKGPQDTQYF
>TRBD1|TRBV25-1|TRBJ2-5|14|.
TGTGCCAGCAGTGATCAGGGGGCGCGGGAGACCCAGTACTTC
CASSDQGARETQYF
>.|TRBV18|TRBJ2-2|13|.
TGTGCCAGCTCACCACCGGGTTCCGGGGAGCTGTTTTTT
CASSPPGSGELFF
>.|TRBV27|TRBJ2-1|15|.
TGTGCCAGCAGTTTAGGGGGTTTGTCCTACAATGAGCAGTTCTTC
CASSLGGLSYNEQFF
>TRBD1|TRBV5-6|TRBJ2-5|13|once
TGTGCCAGCAGCCCCACAGGGGGACAGACCCAGTACTTC
CASSPTGGQTQYF
>TRBD1|TRBV14|TRBJ1-1|16|few
TGTGCCAGCAGCCAAACAGGGGGCACAAGGAACACTGAAGCTTTCTTT
CASSQTGGTRNTEAFF
>.|TRBV5-6|TRBJ1-2|14|few
TGTGCCAGCAGTTTTATGACACCTAACTATGGCTACACCTTC
CASSFMTPNYGYTF
>.|TRBV28|TRBJ1-3|17|.
TGTGCCAGCAGTTTGACAGGCATCCGGGGGAAGGGAAACACCATATATTTT
CASSLTGIRGKGNTIYF
>.|TRBV15|TRBJ1-3|15|once
TGTGCCACCAGCAGAGATCGGGGGGTCGGAAACACCATATATTTT
CATSRDRGVGNTIYF
>.|TRBV6-5|TRBJ2-6|14|.
TGTGCCATCAGAGAAGCTTCTGGGGCCAACGTCCTGACTTTC
CAIREASGANVLTF
>TRBD1|TRBV28|TRBJ2-7|15|few
TGTGCCAGCAGTTCTCCGGGACAGGGGGGAAACGAGCAGTACTTC
CASSSPGQGGNEQYF
>TRBD2|TRBV5-1|TRBJ2-1|15|.
TGCGCCAGCAGCCCATGGACTAGCGCCGGCTATGAGCAGTTCTTC
CASSPWTSAGYEQFF
>.|TRBV28|TRBJ1-5|12|.
TGTGCCAGCAGTTTAGGGCTTCAGCCCCAGCATTTT
CASSLGLQPQHF
>TRBD1|TRBV5-1|TRBJ2-7|18|.
TGCGCCAGCAGCTTAGCACCCGCCGGGACAGGGGGGGACTACGAGCAGTACTTC
CASSLAPAGTGGDYEQYF
>TRBD1|TRBV10-3|TRBJ2-5|15|once
TGTGCCATCAGTGAGTCGGCGGGACAGGGCGAGACCCAGTACTTC
CAISESAGQGETQYF
>.|TRBV5-4|TRBJ1-2|12|.
TGTGCCAGCAGCTTGGATAACTATGGCTACACCTTC
CASSLDNYGYTF
>.|TRBV5-1|TRBJ2-7|14|.
TGCGCCAGCAGCTTGAATCCCGTAGGCTACGAGCAGTACTTC
CASSLNPVGYEQYF
>TRBD2|TRBV5-1|TRBJ2-1|14|.
TGCGCCAGCAGAGGTACAGCGGGAGGGCGTGAGCAGTTCTTC
CASRGTAGGREQFF
>.|TRBV6-1|TRBJ1-2|14|.
TGTGCCAGCAGTGAAGATGGGGGTTTTAATGGCTACACCTTC
CASSEDGGFNGYTF
>.|TRBV10-3|TRBJ2-3|15|.
TGTGCCATCAGAGTAGCTGGGCCCAACACAGATACGCAGTATTTT
CAIRVAGPNTDTQYF